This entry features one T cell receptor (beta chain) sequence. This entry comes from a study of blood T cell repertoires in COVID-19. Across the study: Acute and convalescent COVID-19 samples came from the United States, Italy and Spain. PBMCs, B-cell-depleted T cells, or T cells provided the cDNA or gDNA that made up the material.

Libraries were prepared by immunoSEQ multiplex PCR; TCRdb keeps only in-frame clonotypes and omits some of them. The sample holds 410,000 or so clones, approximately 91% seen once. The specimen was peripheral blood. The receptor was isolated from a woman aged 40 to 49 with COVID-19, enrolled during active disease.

The CDR3 bases are TGTGCCAGCTCCCCTTTTTTCCCGAAGCGAACTTACAATGAGCAGTTCTTC. Translating gives CASSPFFPKRTYNEQFF. The chain is built from TRBV18 and TRBJ2-1; no clear D. CDR1 and CDR2 (germline): KGHSH, LQKENI. Trimming removed 6 bases from V and 4 bases from J, with 22 bases in between. This CDR3 is 17 amino acids long.